Sequencing of this TCR beta chain was carried out in a study of T cells in Graves' hyperthyroidism and ophthalmopathy. This clonotype was recorded a few times. Being one base from a much bigger clone, this may be a read error. Amplification yielded TCR beta CDR3 regions, with RNA transcripts as the source. Carried out on the TCR CDR3, a first-round RT-PCR used the HTBI primer set. TCRdb re-called the multiplex PCR reads with MiXCR, one entry per CDR3 protein. This sample carries hundreds of thousands of distinct CDR3 sequences, about 15% of them seen once, and the ten largest clones take approximately 5.7%. CDR3 size: 16 residues.

Sequenced material: blood. The V gene is TRBV12-3 or TRBV12-4, the J gene TRBJ1-5, with TRBD1 identical over 7 bases. This sequence was found in a woman aged 25 to 39 with Graves' hyperthyroidism that later progressed to Graves' ophthalmopathy. CDR3 coding DNA: TGTGCCAGCAGTTTGGGGACAGACAATAGCAATCAGCTCCAGCATTTT. This gives the protein CASSLGTDNSNQLQHF.